The 20 T cell receptor beta chains below were found in one sample sequenced in a study of cytomegalovirus exposure and HLA in healthy donors. Primers for the PCR totalled 60 Vbeta and 13 Jbeta. The assay was immunoSEQ multiplex PCR, and TCRdb's table has in-frame clones only and misses some. The table includes about 63,000 clones, over 75% detected once. Sample: PBMCs. These receptors all stem from a woman aged 25 to 39 in good health and CMV-seropositive.

Here the CDR3 DNA reads TGTGCCAGTAGTATCGGGTCGGGAGTAGGCACCGGGGAGCTGTTTTTT. This translates into CASSIGSGVGTGELFF. The chain uses TRBV19 and TRBJ2-2; tentative D call: TRBD2 (6 bases). The CDR3 length is 16 residues. CDR1 and CDR2 from the germline V gene are LNHDA and SQIVND (reference sequence). V gave up 3 bases and J gave up 4 bases, with 15 bases separating them.

J is TRBJ2-1 and V is TRBV5-1; tentatively, D is TRBD2 (6 bases). This CDR3 has 13 amino acids. Looked up from germline, CDR1 is SGHRS and CDR2 is YFSETQ. Trimming removed 6 bases at V and 8 bases at J, with 15 bases between. CDR3 sequence reads: CASTGGAIHEQFF. CDR3 nucleotide sequence: TGCGCCAGCACCGGCGGGGCTATTCATGAGCAGTTCTTC.

V is TRBV4-2 and J is TRBJ1-1; perhaps TRBD1 as D (6 bases). The ends were cut back, 3 bases at V and 4 bases at J, with 9 bases in the middle. Germline CDR1 and CDR2: LGHNA and YNFKEQ. The CDR3 sequence is 13 residues long. The CDR3 sequence is CASSQRGGTEAFF. In nucleotides, the CDR3 is TGTGCCAGCAGCCAGAGAGGGGGCACTGAAGCTTTCTTT.

The V and J genes are TRBV6-1 and TRBJ1-5; TRBD1 is a possible D gene (5 bases). Per the germline V gene, CDR1 is MNHNS and CDR2 is SASEGT. This CDR3 is 16 amino acids long. V gave up 2 bases and J gave up 0 bases, with 11 bases separating them. CDR3: CASSESRTLSNQPQHF. The CDR3 DNA follows: TGTGCCAGCAGTGAAAGTAGGACACTTAGCAATCAGCCCCAGCATTTT.

This chain connects TRBV9 to TRBJ1-5; TRBD1 is a possible D gene (6 bases). Between the trimmed V and J ends, which lost 3 bases and 0 bases, there was a span of 16 bases. Germline CDR1 and CDR2: SGDLS and YYNGEE. CDR3 length: 17 amino acids. As DNA, the CDR3 is TGTGCCAGCAGCGACCAGGACAGCTTCTATAGCAATCAGCCCCAGCATTTT. Translation: CASSDQDSFYSNQPQHF.

The chain combines TRBV28 with TRBJ2-2; no clear D. CDR3 length: 12 amino acids. CDR1 and CDR2 from the germline V gene are MDHEN and SYDVKM. V was cut by 6 bases and J by 5 bases, with 7 bases left in between. The CDR3 spells CASSYLTGELFF. The DNA of the CDR3 is TGTGCCAGCAGCTACCTTACCGGGGAGCTGTTTTTT.

CDR3 coding DNA: TGTGCCAGCTCTGTTGAACTAGCGGACTACAATGAGCAGTTCTTC. Translation: CASSVELADYNEQFF. V gene TRBV2 combines with J gene TRBJ2-1, with 8 bases aligning to TRBD2. This CDR3 comprises 15 residues. V lost 8 bases, J lost 3 bases, and 9 bases stayed unmatched. In germline, CDR1 is SNHLY, CDR2 FYNNEI.

The V call is TRBV6-5, the J call TRBJ1-1; D uncertain. V was clipped by 2 bases and J by 0 bases, with 7 bases between them. The CDR3 totals 14 residues. Germline CDR1 MNHEY, CDR2 SVGAGI. Written as DNA, the CDR3 is TGTGCCAGCAGTTACGGAGTCTTGAACACTGAAGCTTTCTTT. Translating gives CASSYGVLNTEAFF.

The chain links TRBV10-3 to TRBJ2-1; the match to TRBD1 covers 8 bases. V gave up 4 bases and J gave up 6 bases; unmatched junction bases: 8. CDR1 is ENHRY, CDR2 SYGVKD, per germline. This CDR3 has 15 residues. CDR3 coding DNA: TGTGCCATCAGTGTAAGAGGACAGGGACTCAATGAGCAGTTCTTC. Translating gives CAISVRGQGLNEQFF.

The rearrangement joins TRBV23-1 to TRBJ2-7, with a tentative D call TRBD2 (5 bases). TRBV23-1 is an ORF; its function is uncertain. The CDR3 is made up of 14 amino acids. The germline V and J ends were trimmed by 4 bases and 5 bases, with 15 bases remaining between them. The CDR3 DNA reads as TGCGCCAGCAGTCCGAGAGGGCACCCCCACGAGCAGTACTTC. Amino acids: CASSPRGHPHEQYF.

V is TRBV7-9 and J is TRBJ2-1; 8 nucleotides agree with TRBD2. This CDR3 contains 16 residues. Germline CDR1 reads SEHNR; CDR2 reads FQNEAQ (reference sequence). The junction had 14 bases not matched to a gene; V was cut back by 1 base and J by 12 bases. CDR3: CASSLVASGSTNRQFF. The CDR3 DNA reads as TGTGCCAGCAGCTTAGTGGCCAGCGGGAGTACTAACCGGCAGTTCTTC.

The chain couples TRBV9 to TRBJ2-3; D may be TRBD2 (5 bases). Germline-derived CDR1 and CDR2 are SGDLS and YYNGEE. The CDR3 covers 15 residues. Trimming removed 3 bases from V and 1 base from J, with 12 bases in between. CDR3 in DNA: TGTGCCAGCAGCGACGAGGGCCAAGGCACAGATACGCAGTATTTT. This translates into CASSDEGQGTDTQYF.

CDR3 bases: TGCGCCAGCAGACCGACCGGGACATATGAAAAACTGTTTTTT. Translated, it gives CASRPTGTYEKLFF. The J gene is TRBJ1-4, the V gene TRBV10-2; TRBD1 is a possible D gene (6 bases). With 6 bases removed from V and 6 bases from J, the gap between germline ends came to 14 bases. Germline V lookup: CDR1 WSHSY, CDR2 SAAADI. This CDR3 spans 14 amino acids.

CDR3 sequence reads: CASSFISGEGRDTQYF. The CDR3 region has the DNA TGTGCCAGCAGCTTCATTAGCGGCGAGGGGCGGGATACGCAGTATTTT. The rearrangement uses TRBV7-9 and TRBJ2-3; a weak D match, TRBD2 (6 bases). V gave up 3 bases and J gave up 6 bases, with 19 bases separating them. CDR1 and CDR2 (germline): SEHNR, FQNEAQ (reference sequence). This CDR3 is built from 16 residues.

The chain combines TRBV5-1 with TRBJ2-5; weak D call: TRBD1 (6 bases). The DNA end favors TRBJ2-7, so the J call may be wrong. CDR3 length: 14 residues. The germline V gene encodes CDR1 SGHRS and CDR2 YFSETQ. Here the CDR3 reads CASSLYRDMSEQYF. CDR3 coding DNA: TGCGCCAGCAGCCTCTACAGGGATATGAGCGAGCAGTACTTC.

CDR3 protein: CASRSVRNTGELFF. As DNA, the CDR3 is TGTGCCAGCAGATCCGTCAGGAACACCGGGGAGCTGTTTTTT. This sequence joins TRBV11-2 and TRBJ2-2; no firm D call. Germline lookup yields CDR1 SGHAT and CDR2 FQNNGV. The CDR3 is made up of 14 amino acids. The V gene lost 6 bases and the J gene lost 1 base, with 9 bases spanning the gap.

The J gene is TRBJ1-1, the V gene TRBV10-1; 11 bases align to TRBD1. The CDR3 sequence is 16 residues long. With V trimmed by 2 bases and J by 5 bases, 7 bases remained unmatched. The germline gives CDR1 WNHNN, CDR2 SYGVQD (reference sequence). The CDR3, as DNA: TGCGCCAGCAGTGAGAGGGTTGGGACAGGGGGTACTGAAGCTTTCTTT. Translation: CASSERVGTGGTEAFF.

The rearrangement joins TRBV7-8 to TRBJ1-1; D uncertain. The CDR3 sequence is 14 residues long. Germline V gene data show CDR1 as SGHVS and CDR2 as FQNEAQ. Trimming left V 3 bases short and J 7 bases short, with 15 bases between. The CDR3 bases are TGTGCCAGCAGCTTTGAGGGATGGTGGGGTGAAGCTTTCTTT. Protein product: CASSFEGWWGEAFF.

This clone has a single count. The chain combines TRBV4-2 with TRBJ1-3; no definite D call. V was shortened by 0 bases and J by 0 bases, with 9 bases between the two germline ends. Germline V gene data show CDR1 as LGHNA and CDR2 as YNFKEQ. The CDR3 totals 16 residues. CDR3 sequence reads: CASSQEWQDSGNTIYF. The CDR3 DNA follows: TGTGCCAGCAGCCAAGAGTGGCAGGACTCTGGAAACACCATATATTTT.

CDR3 sequence: CASSPGRTGGNTDTQYF. The CDR3 DNA reads as TGTGCCAGCAGTCCCGGCCGGACAGGGGGCAATACAGATACGCAGTATTTT. V usage is TRBV27 and J usage is TRBJ2-3; 11 bases are shared with TRBD1. The V and J ends lost 5 bases and 3 bases, in that order; junction bases with no gene match: 10. The CDR3 is 17 amino acids. The germline V gene has CDR1 MNHEY and CDR2 SMNVEV (reference sequence).